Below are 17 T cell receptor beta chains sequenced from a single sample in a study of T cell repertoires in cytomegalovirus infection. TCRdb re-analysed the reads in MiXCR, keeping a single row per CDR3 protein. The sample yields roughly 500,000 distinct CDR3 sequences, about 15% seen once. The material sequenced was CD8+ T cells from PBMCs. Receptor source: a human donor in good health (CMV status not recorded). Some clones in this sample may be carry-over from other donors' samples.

The CDR3 spells CASSYKGARGYTF. DNA of the CDR3: TGTGCCAGCAGTTATAAGGGGGCTAGAGGCTACACCTTC. The V gene is TRBV6-5, the J gene TRBJ1-2, with 7 bases aligning to TRBD1. This CDR3 comprises 13 residues. CDR1 is MNHEY and CDR2 is SVGAGI in the germline V gene. Trimming took 3 bases from V and 8 from J; bases not matched to a gene: 6.

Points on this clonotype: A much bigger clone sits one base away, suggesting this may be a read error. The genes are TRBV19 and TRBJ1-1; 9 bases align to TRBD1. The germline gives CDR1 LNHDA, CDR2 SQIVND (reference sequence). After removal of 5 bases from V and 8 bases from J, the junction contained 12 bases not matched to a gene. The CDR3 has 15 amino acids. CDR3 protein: CASSGPGQGAFEAFF. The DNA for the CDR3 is TGTGCCAGTAGTGGGCCGGGACAGGGCGCCTTCGAAGCTTTCTTT. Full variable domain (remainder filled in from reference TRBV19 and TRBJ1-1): DGGITQSPKYLFRKEGQNVTLSCEQNLNHDAMYWYRQDPGQGLRLIYYSQIVNDFQKGDIAEGYSVSREKKESFPLTVTSAQKNPTAFYLCASSGPGQGAFEAFFGQGTRLTVV.

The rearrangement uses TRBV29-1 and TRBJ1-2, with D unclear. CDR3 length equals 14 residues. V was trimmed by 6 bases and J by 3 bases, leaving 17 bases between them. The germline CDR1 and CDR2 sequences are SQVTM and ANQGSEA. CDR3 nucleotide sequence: TGCAGCGTCGCTCAGCGGACGGAACACTATGGCTACACCTTC. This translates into CSVAQRTEHYGYTF.

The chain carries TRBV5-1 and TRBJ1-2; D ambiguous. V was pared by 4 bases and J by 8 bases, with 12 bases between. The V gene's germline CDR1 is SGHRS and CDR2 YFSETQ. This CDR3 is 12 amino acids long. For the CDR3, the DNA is TGCGCCAGCAGCACGGACGGTGGGGGCTACACCTTC. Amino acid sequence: CASSTDGGGYTF.

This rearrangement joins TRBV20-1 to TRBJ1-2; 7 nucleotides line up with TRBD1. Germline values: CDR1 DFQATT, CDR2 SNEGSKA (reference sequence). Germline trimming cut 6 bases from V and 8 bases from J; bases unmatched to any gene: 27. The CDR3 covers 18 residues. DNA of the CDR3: TGCAGTGCCCTCACATTCCCCAGGGAGGGGGCCCTATTACAAGGCTACACCTTC. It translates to CSALTFPREGALLQGYTF.

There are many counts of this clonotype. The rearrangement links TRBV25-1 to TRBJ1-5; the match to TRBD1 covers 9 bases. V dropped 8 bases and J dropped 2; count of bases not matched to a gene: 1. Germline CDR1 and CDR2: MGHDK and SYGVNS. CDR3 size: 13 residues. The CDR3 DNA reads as TGTGCCAGCGGGGACAGGGGCAATCAGCCCCAGCATTTT. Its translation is CASGDRGNQPQHF. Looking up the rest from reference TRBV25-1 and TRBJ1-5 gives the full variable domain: EADIYQTPRYLVIGTGKKITLECSQTMGHDKMYWYQQDPGMELHLIHYSYGVNSTEKGDLSSESTVSRIRTEHFPLTLESARPSHTSQYLCASGDRGNQPQHFGDGTRLSIL.

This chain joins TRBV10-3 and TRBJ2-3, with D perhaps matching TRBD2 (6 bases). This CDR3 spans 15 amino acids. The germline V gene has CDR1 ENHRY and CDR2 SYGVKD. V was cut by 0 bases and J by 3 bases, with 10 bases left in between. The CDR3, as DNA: TGTGCCATCAGTGAGTCCAAAGGAGGGACAGATACGCAGTATTTT. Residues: CAISESKGGTDTQYF.

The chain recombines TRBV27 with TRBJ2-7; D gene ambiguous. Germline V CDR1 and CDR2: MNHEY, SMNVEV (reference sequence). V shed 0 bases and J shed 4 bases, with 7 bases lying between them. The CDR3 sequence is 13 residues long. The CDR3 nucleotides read TGTGCCAGCAGTTTATCGATGACATACGAGCAGTACTTC. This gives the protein CASSLSMTYEQYF.

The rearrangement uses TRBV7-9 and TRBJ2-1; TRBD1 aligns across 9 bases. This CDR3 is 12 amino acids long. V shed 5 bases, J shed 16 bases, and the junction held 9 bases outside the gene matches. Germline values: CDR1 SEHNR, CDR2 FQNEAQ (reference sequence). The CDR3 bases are TGTGCCAGCAGCCAAGGGGGGGACAGGGTTTTCTTC. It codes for CASSQGGDRVFF.

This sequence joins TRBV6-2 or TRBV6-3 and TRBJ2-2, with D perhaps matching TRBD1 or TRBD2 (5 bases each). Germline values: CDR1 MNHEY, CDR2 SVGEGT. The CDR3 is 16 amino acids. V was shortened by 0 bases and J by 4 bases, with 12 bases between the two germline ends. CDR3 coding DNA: TGTGCCAGCAGTTACTCAGGGACCCCGGCCACCGGGGAGCTGTTTTTT. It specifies CASSYSGTPATGELFF.

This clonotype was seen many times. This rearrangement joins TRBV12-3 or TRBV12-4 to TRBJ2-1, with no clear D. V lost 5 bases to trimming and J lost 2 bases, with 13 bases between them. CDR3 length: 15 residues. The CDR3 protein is CASSPTDGAYNEQFF. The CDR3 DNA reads TGTGCCAGCAGTCCCACGGACGGTGCCTACAATGAGCAGTTCTTC.

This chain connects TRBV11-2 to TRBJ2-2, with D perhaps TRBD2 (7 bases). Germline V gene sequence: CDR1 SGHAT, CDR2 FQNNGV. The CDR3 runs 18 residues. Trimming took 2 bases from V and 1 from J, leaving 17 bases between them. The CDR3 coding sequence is TGTGCCAGCAGCTTAAGCGGATCGGGGGGCCTGAACACCGGGGAGCTGTTTTTT. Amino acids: CASSLSGSGGLNTGELFF.

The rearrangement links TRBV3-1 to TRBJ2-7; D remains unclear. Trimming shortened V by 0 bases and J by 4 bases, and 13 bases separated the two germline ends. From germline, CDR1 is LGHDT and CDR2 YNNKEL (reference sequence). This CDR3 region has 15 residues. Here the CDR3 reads CASSQDTDGPYEQYF. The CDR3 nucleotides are TGTGCCAGCAGCCAAGACACCGACGGTCCTTACGAGCAGTACTTC.

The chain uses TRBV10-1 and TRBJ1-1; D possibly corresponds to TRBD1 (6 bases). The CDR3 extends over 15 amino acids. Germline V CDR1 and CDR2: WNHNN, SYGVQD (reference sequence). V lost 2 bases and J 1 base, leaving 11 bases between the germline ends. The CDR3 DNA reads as TGCGCCAGCAGTGAGAGTCCGACAGGGAACACTGAAGCTTTCTTT. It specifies CASSESPTGNTEAFF.

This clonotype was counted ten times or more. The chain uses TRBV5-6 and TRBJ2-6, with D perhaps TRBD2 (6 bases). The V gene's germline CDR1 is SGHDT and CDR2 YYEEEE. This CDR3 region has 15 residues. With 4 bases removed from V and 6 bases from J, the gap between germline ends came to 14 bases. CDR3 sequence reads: CASSPRGLAANVLTF. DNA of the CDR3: TGTGCCAGCAGCCCGCGGGGTCTGGCGGCCAACGTCCTGACTTTC. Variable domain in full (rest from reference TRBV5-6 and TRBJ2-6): DAGVTQSPTHLIKTRGQQVTLRCSPKSGHDTVSWYQQALGQGPQFIFQYYEEEERQRGNFPDRFSGHQFPNYSSELNVNALLLGDSALYLCASSPRGLAANVLTFGAGSRLTVL.

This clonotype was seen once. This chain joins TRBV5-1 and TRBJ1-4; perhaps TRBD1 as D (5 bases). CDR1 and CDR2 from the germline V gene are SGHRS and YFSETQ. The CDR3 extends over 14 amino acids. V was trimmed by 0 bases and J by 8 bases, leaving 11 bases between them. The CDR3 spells CASSLAIGGEKLFF. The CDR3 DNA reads TGCGCCAGCAGCTTGGCCATTGGGGGGGAAAAACTGTTTTTT.

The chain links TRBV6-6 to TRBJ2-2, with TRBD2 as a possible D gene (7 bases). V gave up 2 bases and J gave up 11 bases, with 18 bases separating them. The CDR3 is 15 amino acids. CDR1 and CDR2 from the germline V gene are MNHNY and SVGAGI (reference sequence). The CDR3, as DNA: TGTGCCAGCAGTTACCCAGGGGCCCCGGGGGGAGAGCTGTTTTTT. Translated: CASSYPGAPGGELFF.